Listed here are 17 T cell receptor beta chains from one sample, sequenced in a study of CD8 T cells in Susac syndrome. Random hexamers were used to reverse transcribe roughly 0.45 to 1 ug of RNA. MiXCR, run by TCRdb on the immunoSEQ multiplex PCR reads, gives a single entry per CDR3 protein. Of roughly 190,000 distinct CDR3 sequences listed, 90% to 95% were seen once; the top ten hold 0.087%. Sequenced: CD4+ T cells from PBMCs. These receptors all come from a human donor with Susac syndrome.

This chain links TRBV19 with TRBJ2-2, with a tentative D call TRBD2 (5 bases). This CDR3 region has 13 residues. Trimming stripped 10 bases from V and 2 bases from J, with 11 bases between. Germline CDR1 is LNHDA and CDR2 is SQIVND (reference sequence). DNA of the CDR3: TGTGCCACCGGACTGAGTAACACCGGGGAGCTGTTTTTT. Translation: CATGLSNTGELFF.

V and J are TRBV30 and TRBJ2-2; D is unclear. Germline-derived CDR1 and CDR2 are GTSNPN and SVGIG (reference sequence). CDR3 length: 13 amino acids. V lost 0 bases to trimming and J lost 1 base, with 3 bases between them. As DNA, the CDR3 is TGTGCCTGGAGTGTACAGAACACCGGGGAGCTGTTTTTT. This encodes CAWSVQNTGELFF. Filled out from reference TRBV30 and TRBJ2-2, the complete variable domain reads SQTIHQWPATLVQPVGSPLSLECTVEGTSNPNLYWYRQAAGRGLQLLFYSVGIGQISSEVPQNLSASRPQDRQFILSSKKLLLSDSGFYLCAWSVQNTGELFFGEGSRLTVL.

This rearrangement joins TRBV7-8 to TRBJ2-2, with a tentative D call TRBD2 (6 bases). CDR3 size: 18 residues. CDR1 is SGHVS, CDR2 FQNEAQ, per germline. With 2 bases removed from V and 6 bases from J, the gap between germline ends came to 22 bases. The CDR3 nucleotides are TGTGCCAGCAGCTTACCGGAGGGGTGGGGACCGCGGCCCGGGGAGCTGTTTTTT. Its translation: CASSLPEGWGPRPGELFF.

This clonotype has a single count. J is TRBJ1-5 and V is TRBV2, with a tentative D call TRBD1 (6 bases). Germline V gene lookup returns CDR1 SNHLY and CDR2 FYNNEI. This CDR3 region has 15 residues. Trimming stripped 6 bases from V and 4 bases from J, with 16 bases between. CDR3 region: CASRMRTVSNQPQHF. The CDR3 DNA sequence: TGTGCCAGCAGAATGCGGACAGTTTCAAATCAGCCCCAGCATTTT.

The V gene is TRBV5-1, the J gene TRBJ2-7; D ambiguous. V lost 0 bases, J lost 0 bases, and 10 bases lay in between. Germline loops: CDR1 SGHRS, CDR2 YFSETQ. The CDR3 length is 15 residues. The CDR3, as DNA: TGCGCCAGCAGCTTGGCGGGTGACACCTCCTACGAGCAGTACTTC. This codes for CASSLAGDTSYEQYF. Variable domain in full (rest from reference TRBV5-1 and TRBJ2-7): KAGVTQTPRYLIKTRGQQVTLSCSPISGHRSVSWYQQTPGQGLQFLFEYFSETQRNKGNFPGRFSGRQFSNSRSEMNVSTLELGDSALYLCASSLAGDTSYEQYFGPGTRLTVT.

Only a few counts were recorded for this clonotype. The V gene is TRBV18, the J gene TRBJ1-1; D is unclear. The CDR3 extends over 12 amino acids. The germline gives CDR1 KGHSH, CDR2 LQKENI. The V end lost 3 bases, the J end lost 3 bases, and 5 bases lay between the germline ends. The CDR3 DNA reads TGTGCCAGCTCACCTGGAGACACTGAAGCTTTCTTT. Amino acids: CASSPGDTEAFF.

CDR3 region: CSARPEGWYTEAFF. The CDR3 coding sequence is TGCAGTGCTAGACCGGAGGGCTGGTACACTGAAGCTTTCTTT. The chain carries TRBV20-1 and TRBJ1-1; D call uncertain. Germline values: CDR1 DFQATT, CDR2 SNEGSKA (reference sequence). With 2 bases removed from V and 3 bases from J, the gap between germline ends came to 13 bases. The CDR3 runs 14 residues.

The CDR3 spells CASSLSPGPANTGELFF. The CDR3 DNA follows: TGTGCCAGCAGTTTATCTCCAGGGCCAGCGAACACCGGGGAGCTGTTTTTT. The rearrangement uses TRBV27 and TRBJ2-2, with D possibly matching TRBD1 (5 bases). CDR1 is MNHEY, CDR2 SMNVEV, per germline (reference sequence). There are 17 residues in the CDR3. V lost 0 bases and J lost 0, with 11 bases in between.

The chain employs TRBV10-3 and TRBJ2-7; D unresolved. Germline CDR1 ENHRY, CDR2 SYGVKD. Deletions cut 10 bases from V and 4 bases from J, with 14 bases between. This CDR3 region has 12 residues. DNA for the CDR3: TGTGCCACCGGGTCTGAACATTACGAGCAGTACTTC. Translation gives CATGSEHYEQYF.

The V and J genes are TRBV7-8 and TRBJ2-2; D uncertain. V was pared by 3 bases and J by 3 bases, with 11 bases between. The germline V gene has CDR1 SGHVS and CDR2 FQNEAQ. The CDR3 loop spans 15 amino acids. In DNA form, the CDR3 reads TGTGCCAGCAGCTTTAATGTCTTGGACACCGGGGAGCTGTTTTTT. Protein product: CASSFNVLDTGELFF.

This clonotype was recorded only once. This chain connects TRBV4-2 to TRBJ2-6, with 9 bases that match TRBD2. The ends lost 0 bases at V and 0 bases at J; junction bases unmatched: 3. Germline loops: CDR1 LGHNA, CDR2 YNFKEQ. The CDR3 runs 18 residues. CDR3 bases: TGTGCCAGCAGCCAAGAGACTAGCGGACCCTCTGGGGCCAACGTCCTGACTTTC. It translates to CASSQETSGPSGANVLTF.

The genes are TRBV2 and TRBJ2-1; a possible D gene is TRBD2 (6 bases). This CDR3 is built from 13 residues. Trimming took off 6 bases at V and 8 bases at J, with 14 bases between the two ends. Germline values: CDR1 SNHLY, CDR2 FYNNEI. DNA of the CDR3: TGTGCCAGCAGGAGGCTAGCGCGCGATGAGCAGTTCTTC. Translating gives CASRRLARDEQFF.

The V call is TRBV5-1, the J call TRBJ2-7, with unresolved D. The CDR3 loop spans 12 amino acids. Trimming stripped 2 bases from V and 5 bases from J, with 8 bases between. The germline V gene encodes CDR1 SGHRS and CDR2 YFSETQ. The chain's CDR3 is CASSLQGHEQYF. CDR3 nucleotide sequence: TGCGCCAGCAGCTTACAAGGGCACGAGCAGTACTTC.

The chain combines TRBV29-1 with TRBJ1-2; D is uncertain. CDR1 and CDR2 from the germline V gene are SQVTM and ANQGSEA. V shed 7 bases and J shed 4 bases, with 16 bases lying between them. The CDR3 covers 13 residues. CDR3 nucleotide sequence: TGCAGCGCCGAGGACCTGGCTAGCTATGGCTACACCTTC. As protein: CSAEDLASYGYTF.

V usage is TRBV18 and J usage is TRBJ2-1, with TRBD2 identical over 14 bases. The CDR3 covers 17 residues. With V trimmed by 2 bases and J by 9 bases, 9 bases remained unmatched. Germline V gene sequence: CDR1 KGHSH, CDR2 LQKENI. DNA for the CDR3: TGTGCCAGCTCACCAATGGGACTAGCGGGGGCGCGGGGTGAGCAGTTCTTC. As protein: CASSPMGLAGARGEQFF. The complete variable domain, with remaining parts taken from reference TRBV18 and TRBJ2-1, reads NAGVMQNPRHLVRRRGQEARLRCSPMKGHSHVYWYRQLPEEGLKFMVYLQKENIIDESGMPKERFSAEFPKEGPSILRIQQVVRGDSAAYFCASSPMGLAGARGEQFFGPGTRLTVL.

This clonotype occurred once. V gene TRBV5-1 combines with J gene TRBJ1-2; D ambiguous. Germline V gives CDR1 SGHRS, CDR2 YFSETQ. The CDR3 loop spans 13 amino acids. With 0 bases removed from V and 2 bases from J, the gap between germline ends came to 5 bases. Here the CDR3 reads CASSLVGNYGYTF. The CDR3 DNA reads TGCGCCAGCAGCTTGGTAGGGAACTATGGCTACACCTTC. Combining the CDR3 with reference TRBV5-1 and TRBJ1-2 gives the whole variable domain KAGVTQTPRYLIKTRGQQVTLSCSPISGHRSVSWYQQTPGQGLQFLFEYFSETQRNKGNFPGRFSGRQFSNSRSEMNVSTLELGDSALYLCASSLVGNYGYTFGSGTRLTVV.

The chain recombines TRBV27 with TRBJ2-1, with 10 nucleotides matching TRBD2. The CDR3 covers 16 residues. With V trimmed by 5 bases and J by 1 base, 5 bases remained unmatched. CDR1 and CDR2 from the germline V gene are MNHEY and SMNVEV (reference sequence). The CDR3 protein is CASSRLAGSSYNEQFF. Here the CDR3 DNA reads TGTGCCAGCAGTCGACTAGCGGGTTCATCCTACAATGAGCAGTTCTTC.